This T cell receptor beta chain was obtained from a study of T-cell memory formation after mild COVID-19. At the level of the study: For the most part, TCR clusters were specific to one donor. Study findings and constraints: Detection of some responders pre-infection suggested pre-existing cross-reactive memory T cells participated. A balance of CD4 and CD8 characterized clones contracting day 15 to 85, whereas later expanders leaned CD4+.

The V and J ends lost 1 base and 4 bases, in that order; junction bases with no gene match: 3. The germline gives CDR1 LGHNA, CDR2 YNFKEQ. The CDR3 is made up of 15 amino acids. Constant-segment-primed 5'RACE gave TCR alpha and TCR beta cDNA libraries with sample barcodes and UMIs. TCRdb independently ran MiXCR on the 5' RACE reads; one entry per CDR3 protein. Found here are 350,000 to 500,000 distinct CDR3 sequences, 15% to 25% of them singletons; the top ten hold 7.5% to 10%. The sample holds a few counts of this clonotype. Its matching antigen is unknown. The chain is built from TRBV4-2 and TRBJ2-7; 11 nucleotides agree with TRBD1. This receptor was taken from an adult woman who had mild COVID-19 (a few samples of this study predate the infection). Cell type and time point are not known. The material sequenced was PBMCs or a T cell subset sorted from them (not recorded which). CDR3 amino acids: CASSQAGQGAYEQYF. DNA for the CDR3: TGTGCCAGCAGCCAAGCTGGACAGGGGGCTTACGAGCAGTACTTC.